A selection of T cell receptor beta chains follows, all from one sample in a study of cytomegalovirus exposure and HLA in healthy donors. Assay: immunoSEQ multiplex PCR; the TCRdb copy retains only in-frame clones and omits some. The sample records over 150,000 clones, 71% being singletons. The sequenced material came from PBMCs. Receptors were obtained from a woman in her twenties or thirties in good health and CMV-seronegative. The CDR3 runs from the conserved cysteine through the conserved F or W. Each record gives: clone size, D gene, V gene, J gene, CDR3 DNA, CDR3 protein. The D gene is left open where the match is weak. Clone size is stated in some rows and not others, as once, few, many or a class when expanded.

size: -
D: TRBD2
V: TRBV4-1
J: TRBJ2-1
DNA: TGCGCCAGCAGCCAAGTCGACATGGGACTAGCGGGATACAATGAGCAGTTCTTC
CDR3: CASSQVDMGLAGYNEQFF

size: -
D: -
V: TRBV5-1
J: TRBJ1-3
DNA: TGCGCCAGCAGCAATGAGGTCAGCTCTGGAAACACCATATATTTT
CDR3: CASSNEVSSGNTIYF

size: -
D: TRBD2
V: TRBV27
J: TRBJ2-3
DNA: TGTGCCAGCAGTTTCAGGGCGGGAGGGCGGACAGATACGCAGTATTTT
CDR3: CASSFRAGGRTDTQYF

size: -
D: -
V: TRBV7-3
J: TRBJ1-2
DNA: TGTGCCAGCAGCTTAGATGGGGGGGCGAGTGGCTACACCTTC
CDR3: CASSLDGGASGYTF

size: -
D: -
V: TRBV7-2
J: TRBJ1-1
DNA: TGTGCCAGCAGCTTTCCACAGAAGTGGAACCCTGAAGCTTTCTTT
CDR3: CASSFPQKWNPEAFF

size: -
D: -
V: TRBV10-3
J: TRBJ2-1
DNA: TGTGCCATCAGTCAGGGGGGTGCGGGGTCGTATGAGCAGTTCTTC
CDR3: CAISQGGAGSYEQFF

size: -
D: TRBD1
V: TRBV10-2
J: TRBJ2-1
DNA: TGCGCCAGCAGCCCGGGACAGGGTTCGTTGGGGCAGTTCTTC
CDR3: CASSPGQGSLGQFF

size: once
D: -
V: TRBV2
J: TRBJ1-5
DNA: TGTGCCAGCAGTGAAAGGGGTGGTGTAGCCCAGCCCCAGCATTTT
CDR3: CASSERGGVAQPQHF

size: -
D: TRBD1
V: TRBV4-2
J: TRBJ2-7
DNA: TGTGCCAGCAGCCAAGAGGCGCAGGGGGCTTCCTACGAGCAGTACTTC
CDR3: CASSQEAQGASYEQYF

size: -
D: TRBD2
V: TRBV9
J: TRBJ2-7
DNA: TGTGCCAGCAGCGTTGGGACTAGCGGCTCCTACGAGCAGTACTTC
CDR3: CASSVGTSGSYEQYF

size: -
D: -
V: TRBV5-1
J: TRBJ2-1
DNA: TGCGCCAGCAGCTTGAGTGGCGGTCACAATGAGCAGTTCTTC
CDR3: CASSLSGGHNEQFF

size: -
D: TRBD1
V: TRBV28
J: TRBJ1-1
DNA: TGTGCCAGCAGTTTGACAGGACAGGGGAACACTGAAGCTTTCTTT
CDR3: CASSLTGQGNTEAFF

size: -
D: TRBD1
V: TRBV2
J: TRBJ2-2
DNA: TGTGCCAGCAGTGTTCAGGGGGTCGGGGAGCTGTTTTTT
CDR3: CASSVQGVGELFF

size: -
D: -
V: TRBV4-2
J: TRBJ1-2
DNA: TGTGCCAGCAGCCAAGTTGGGGCGGCTGGCTACACCTTC
CDR3: CASSQVGAAGYTF

size: -
D: -
V: TRBV7-9
J: TRBJ1-6
DNA: TGTGCCAGCAGCTTAATCATCCTTGGGCATAATTCACCCCTCCACTTT
CDR3: CASSLIILGHNSPLHF

size: -
D: -
V: TRBV7-2
J: TRBJ1-2
DNA: TGTGCCAGCAGCCTATCCCCAACAGGACCTAACTATGGCTACACCTTC
CDR3: CASSLSPTGPNYGYTF

size: few
D: -
V: TRBV7-8
J: TRBJ2-7
DNA: TGTGCCAGCAGCTTAGACTCCTCGACAGGAGCTTACGAGCAGTACTTC
CDR3: CASSLDSSTGAYEQYF

size: -
D: -
V: TRBV7-9
J: TRBJ2-4
DNA: TGTGCCAGCAGTGGGCCTCTCCATCCCAACATTCAGTACTTC
CDR3: CASSGPLHPNIQYF

size: -
D: -
V: TRBV5-4
J: TRBJ2-3
DNA: TGTGCCAGCAGCTTTGGCGGGCCCAGCACAGATACGCAGTATTTT
CDR3: CASSFGGPSTDTQYF

size: -
D: -
V: TRBV6-5
J: TRBJ2-7
DNA: TGTGCCAGCAGTTCTCCCCCCAGCTACGAGCAGTACTTC
CDR3: CASSSPPSYEQYF

size: -
D: -
V: TRBV7-9
J: TRBJ2-3
DNA: TGTGCCAGCAGCTCACCCCGGGGGACTAGCACAGATACGCAGTATTTT
CDR3: CASSSPRGTSTDTQYF

size: few
D: -
V: TRBV15
J: TRBJ2-5
DNA: TGTGCCACCAGTAGACAGAACCAAGAGACCCAGTACTTC
CDR3: CATSRQNQETQYF

size: -
D: -
V: TRBV4-1
J: TRBJ2-7
DNA: TGCGCCAGCAGCCAGACCGCAGGAGGAACCGTCTCCTACGAGCAGTACTTC
CDR3: CASSQTAGGTVSYEQYF

size: -
D: TRBD1
V: TRBV7-3
J: TRBJ2-7
DNA: TGTGCCAGCAGCGCCGGACAGGGGTTTTCCTACGAGCAGTACTTC
CDR3: CASSAGQGFSYEQYF